This T cell receptor (beta chain) emerged from a study of PD-L1 blockade in urothelial cancer. Background on the study: Of prior chemotherapy regimens, patients had received between 0 and 3. Tumors yielded a median of about 1,400 T cells. Study-level points and caveats: Tumor material consisted of one FFPE sample per patient, not collected immediately before treatment.

This clone appeared a single time. Its antigen is still unknown. Patients were living with locally advanced or metastatic urothelial carcinoma. TCRdb's table, derived via immunoSEQ multiplex PCR, lists solely in-frame clones and lacks some. The sample includes 400 to 550 clones, 24% of them seen just once. This TCR came from a man aged 60 to 69 with urothelial cancer. Sequenced material: tumor tissue, taken before atezolizumab (anti-PD-L1) treatment.

The CDR3: CASSPDVIGGYTF. DNA for the CDR3: TGTGCCAGCTCACCAGACGTAATCGGGGGCTACACCTTC. The gene calls are TRBV18 and TRBJ1-2; D is undetermined. The CDR3 has 13 residues. The germline V and J ends were trimmed by 2 bases and 8 bases, with 12 bases remaining between them. CDR1 is KGHSH, CDR2 LQKENI, per germline. Drawing the rest from reference TRBV18 and TRBJ1-2, the complete variable domain is NAGVMQNPRHLVRRRGQEARLRCSPMKGHSHVYWYRQLPEEGLKFMVYLQKENIIDESGMPKERFSAEFPKEGPSILRIQQVVRGDSAAYFCASSPDVIGGYTFGSGTRLTVV.